This passage covers 12 T cell receptor beta chains from one sample sequenced in a study of shared clonotypes between healthy human individuals. CD45RO-negative, CCR7-positively selected cells formed the naive CD8 fraction, excluding terminally differentiated effector memory CD45RA+ cells. Measured with immunoSEQ multiplex PCR; TCRdb has only the in-frame clones, and not every one. The repertoire has roughly 2.1 million clones, approximately 94% of them found once; the top ten carry approximately 1.7%. The sequencing sample was made of naive CD8+ T cells from PBMCs. Receptors were obtained from a man in his late teens or twenties in good health. Some clones in this sample may be carry-over from other donors' samples.

Details on this clone: Other DNA sequences of this sample code for an identical CDR3. The chain has TRBV19 and TRBJ2-7; 8 bases line up with TRBD2. CDR1 is LNHDA, CDR2 SQIVND, per germline (reference sequence). The V gene end was trimmed by 6 bases and the J gene end by 2 bases; junction bases not matched to a gene: 3. This CDR3 region has 13 residues. The CDR3 loop reads CASSQRGTYEQYF. The DNA of the CDR3 is TGTGCCAGTAGCCAGCGGGGGACCTACGAGCAGTACTTC.

V is TRBV19 and J is TRBJ1-5; D is possibly TRBD1 (6 bases). Germline CDR1 LNHDA, CDR2 SQIVND (reference sequence). Trimming shortened V by 3 bases and J by 0 bases, and 24 bases separated the two germline ends. This CDR3 has 20 amino acids. For the CDR3, the DNA is TGTGCCAGTAGTATTGACCCGGGACACAAGTTAATCTATAGCAATCAGCCCCAGCATTTT. It translates to CASSIDPGHKLIYSNQPQHF.

The chain uses TRBV7-2 and TRBJ2-4, with 10 bases that match TRBD1. With 2 bases clipped from V and 5 bases from J, the junction kept 12 bases outside the gene matches. The CDR3 contains 18 residues. The germline gives CDR1 SGHTA, CDR2 FQGNSA. In DNA, the CDR3 is TGTGCCAGCAGCTTACCATACCGGACAGGGGGGGTTCAAAACATTCAGTACTTC. Translated, it gives CASSLPYRTGGVQNIQYF. The whole variable domain, filled in from reference TRBV7-2 and TRBJ2-4, reads GAGVSQSPSNKVTEKGKDVELRCDPISGHTALYWYRQSLGQGLEFLIYFQGNSAPDKSGLPSDRFSAERTGGSVSTLTIQRTQQEDSAVYLCASSLPYRTGGVQNIQYFGAGTRLSVL.

The chain uses TRBV9 and TRBJ2-5, with TRBD1 matching 7 bases. V lost 0 bases, J lost 5 bases, and 10 bases stayed unmatched. Germline CDR1 and CDR2: SGDLS and YYNGEE. The CDR3 contains 16 residues. The CDR3 DNA reads as TGTGCCAGCAGCGTAGCAACAGGGGCATGGGGCGAGACCCAGTACTTC. Protein product: CASSVATGAWGETQYF.

The chain joins TRBV19 to TRBJ2-7; 7 bases map to TRBD2. V lost 3 bases and J lost 0; bases outside the gene matches: 5. Germline V gene lookup returns CDR1 LNHDA and CDR2 SQIVND (reference sequence). This CDR3 is built from 15 residues. The CDR3 region has the DNA TGTGCCAGTAGTATTTCGAGCGGGACCTCCTACGAGCAGTACTTC. It translates to CASSISSGTSYEQYF. Full variable domain (missing parts from reference TRBV19 and TRBJ2-7): DGGITQSPKYLFRKEGQNVTLSCEQNLNHDAMYWYRQDPGQGLRLIYYSQIVNDFQKGDIAEGYSVSREKKESFPLTVTSAQKNPTAFYLCASSISSGTSYEQYFGPGTRLTVT.

The V and J genes are TRBV11-3 and TRBJ2-1, with 14 nucleotides matching TRBD2. V was pared by 2 bases and J by 9 bases, with 9 bases of the junction left unmatched. Per germline, CDR1 SGHNT and CDR2 YENEEA. The CDR3 has 17 amino acids. CDR3 amino acids: CASSLMGLAGAYGEQFF. The DNA of the CDR3 is TGTGCCAGCAGCTTAATGGGACTAGCGGGAGCTTATGGTGAGCAGTTCTTC.

About this clone itself: Other DNA sequences from this sample encode an identical CDR3 as well. The V call is TRBV6-5, the J call TRBJ1-3, with TRBD1 matching over 9 bases. The trim removed 5 bases at V and 3 bases at J, leaving 5 bases unmatched. Germline lookup yields CDR1 MNHEY and CDR2 SVGAGI. This CDR3 has 15 residues. The CDR3 protein is CASSPDRGGGNTIYF. The CDR3, as DNA: TGTGCCAGCAGTCCGGACAGGGGTGGTGGAAACACCATATATTTT.

The sample holds a few counts of this clone. The rearrangement uses TRBV7-9 and TRBJ2-3; 7 bases are shared with TRBD1. This CDR3 region has 19 residues. The junction had 15 bases not matched to a gene; V was cut back by 1 base and J by 2 bases. The germline V gene has CDR1 SEHNR and CDR2 FQNEAQ (reference sequence). In nucleotides, the CDR3 is TGTGCCAGCAGCTTAGGGTTTAATACACGGGACAGCGACACAGATACGCAGTATTTT. Its translation is CASSLGFNTRDSDTDTQYF.

CDR3 sequence reads: CASSEAGRLSGYNEQFF. As DNA, the CDR3 is TGTGCCAGCAGTGAAGCAGGGAGGCTTTCGGGCTACAATGAGCAGTTCTTC. This sequence joins TRBV2 and TRBJ2-1; D is possibly TRBD2 (6 bases). Germline V CDR1 and CDR2: SNHLY, FYNNEI. The V and J ends lost 0 bases and 3 bases respectively, with 15 bases between them. The CDR3 is 17 residues long.

V and J are TRBV27 and TRBJ2-2, with 8 nucleotides matching TRBD2. Germline V gene lookup returns CDR1 MNHEY and CDR2 SMNVEV (reference sequence). The trim removed 2 bases at V and 0 bases at J, leaving 5 bases unmatched. The CDR3 is 17 amino acids. The CDR3 loop is CASSLIPGLANTGELFF. The CDR3 DNA sequence: TGTGCCAGCAGTTTAATCCCGGGACTAGCGAACACCGGGGAGCTGTTTTTT.

J is TRBJ1-4 and V is TRBV28, with 7 bases fitting TRBD1. With V trimmed by 2 bases and J by 12 bases, 6 bases remained unmatched. CDR3 length equals 13 residues. Per germline, CDR1 MDHEN and CDR2 SYDVKM. CDR3 region: CASSLVPGTELFF. The CDR3 DNA reads TGTGCCAGCAGTTTAGTTCCGGGGACAGAACTGTTTTTT.

V usage is TRBV29-1 and J usage is TRBJ1-2; D is unclear. Per the germline V gene, CDR1 is SQVTM and CDR2 is ANQGSEA. V lost 5 bases and J 0 bases, leaving 13 bases between the germline ends. The CDR3 is 14 residues long. The CDR3 sequence: CSVITTTANYGYTF. CDR3 nucleotides: TGCAGCGTTATTACTACAACCGCTAACTATGGCTACACCTTC.